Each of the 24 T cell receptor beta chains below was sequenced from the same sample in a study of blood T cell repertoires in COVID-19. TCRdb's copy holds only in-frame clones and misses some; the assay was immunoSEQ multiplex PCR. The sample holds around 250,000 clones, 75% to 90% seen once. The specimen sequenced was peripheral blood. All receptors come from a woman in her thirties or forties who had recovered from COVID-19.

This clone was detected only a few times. CDR3 in DNA: TGTGCCTGGAGTTCTCTATTAACTCGAGTAGGGGTCAATGAGCAGTTCTTC. This encodes CAWSSLLTRVGVNEQFF. This sequence joins TRBV30 and TRBJ2-1; a weak D match, TRBD1 (5 bases). The CDR3 has 17 amino acids. The V and J ends lost 2 bases and 6 bases respectively, with 23 bases between them. Germline CDR1 GTSNPN, CDR2 SVGIG (reference sequence).

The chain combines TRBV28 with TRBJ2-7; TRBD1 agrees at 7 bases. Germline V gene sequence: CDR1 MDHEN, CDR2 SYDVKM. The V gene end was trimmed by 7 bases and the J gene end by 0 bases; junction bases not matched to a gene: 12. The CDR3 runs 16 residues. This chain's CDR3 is CASISGTASFSYEQYF. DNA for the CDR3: TGTGCCAGCATCTCCGGGACAGCGTCTTTCTCCTACGAGCAGTACTTC.

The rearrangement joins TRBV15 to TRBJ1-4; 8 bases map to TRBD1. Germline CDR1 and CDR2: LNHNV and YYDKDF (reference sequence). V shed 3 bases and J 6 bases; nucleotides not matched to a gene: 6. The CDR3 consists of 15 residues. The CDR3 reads CATSRMGQVDEKLFF. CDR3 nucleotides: TGTGCCACCAGCAGGATGGGACAGGTGGATGAAAAACTGTTTTTT.

The CDR3 loop is CASSEAGGEQYV. For the CDR3, the DNA is TGCGCCAGCAGTGAAGCAGGTGGGGAGCAGTACGTC. The chain links TRBV10-1 to TRBJ2-7; D unclear. Trimming took 3 bases from V and 7 from J, leaving 10 bases between them. The CDR3 is 12 residues long. Germline V lookup: CDR1 WNHNN, CDR2 SYGVQD (reference sequence).

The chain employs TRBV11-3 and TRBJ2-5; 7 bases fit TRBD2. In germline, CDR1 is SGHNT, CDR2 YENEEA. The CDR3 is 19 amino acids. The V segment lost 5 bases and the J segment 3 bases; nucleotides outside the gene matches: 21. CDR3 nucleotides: TGTGCCAGCAGCCAACCCTTCGGTAGGGGAGGGGCGGCTGAAGAGACCCAGTACTTC. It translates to CASSQPFGRGGAAEETQYF.

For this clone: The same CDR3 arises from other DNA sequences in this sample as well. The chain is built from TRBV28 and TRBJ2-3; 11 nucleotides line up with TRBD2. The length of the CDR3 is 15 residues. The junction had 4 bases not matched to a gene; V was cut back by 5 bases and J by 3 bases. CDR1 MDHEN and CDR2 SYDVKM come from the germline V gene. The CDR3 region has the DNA TGTGCCAGCAGTCTAGCGGGAGGTCCGACAGATACGCAGTATTTT. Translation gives CASSLAGGPTDTQYF.

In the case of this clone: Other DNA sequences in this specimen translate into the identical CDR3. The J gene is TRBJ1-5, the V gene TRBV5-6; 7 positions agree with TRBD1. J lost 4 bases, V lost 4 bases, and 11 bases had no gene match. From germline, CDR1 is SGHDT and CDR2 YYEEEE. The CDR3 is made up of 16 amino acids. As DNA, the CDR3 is TGTGCCAGCAGCCATAACAGGGGTCTAAGTAATCAGCCCCAGCATTTT. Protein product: CASSHNRGLSNQPQHF.

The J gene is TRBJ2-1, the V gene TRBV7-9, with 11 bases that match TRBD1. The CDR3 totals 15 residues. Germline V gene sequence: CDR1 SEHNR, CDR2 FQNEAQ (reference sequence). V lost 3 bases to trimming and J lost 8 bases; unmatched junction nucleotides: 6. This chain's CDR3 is CASSFWTGGSYEQFF. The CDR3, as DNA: TGTGCCAGCAGCTTTTGGACAGGGGGCAGCTATGAGCAGTTCTTC.

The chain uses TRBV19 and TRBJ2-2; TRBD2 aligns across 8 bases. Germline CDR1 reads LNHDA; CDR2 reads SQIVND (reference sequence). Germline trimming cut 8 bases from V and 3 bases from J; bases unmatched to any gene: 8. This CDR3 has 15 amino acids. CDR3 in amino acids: CASLYSGTYTGELFF. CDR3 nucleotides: TGTGCCAGTTTATATAGCGGGACCTACACCGGGGAGCTGTTTTTT.

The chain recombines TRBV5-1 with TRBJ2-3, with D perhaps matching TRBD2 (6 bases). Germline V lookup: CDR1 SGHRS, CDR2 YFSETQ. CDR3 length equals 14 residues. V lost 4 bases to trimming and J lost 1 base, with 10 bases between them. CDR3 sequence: CASSHPGGTDTQYF. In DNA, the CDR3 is TGCGCCAGCAGCCACCCGGGGGGCACAGATACGCAGTATTTT.

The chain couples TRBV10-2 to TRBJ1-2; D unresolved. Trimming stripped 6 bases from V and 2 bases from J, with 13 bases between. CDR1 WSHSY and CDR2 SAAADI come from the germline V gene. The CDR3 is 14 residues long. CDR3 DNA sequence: TGCGCCAGCAGCCAGGATAAGAGAAACTATGGCTACACCTTC. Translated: CASSQDKRNYGYTF.

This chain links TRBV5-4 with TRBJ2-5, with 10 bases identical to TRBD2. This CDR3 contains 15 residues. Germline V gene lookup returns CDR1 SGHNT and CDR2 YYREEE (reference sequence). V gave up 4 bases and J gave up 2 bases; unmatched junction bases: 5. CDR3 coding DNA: TGTGCCAGCAGCGGCACTAGCGGGGCGCAAGAGACCCAGTACTTC. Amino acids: CASSGTSGAQETQYF.

The CDR3 coding sequence is TGTGCCAGCAGTTTTGGACTCAAAACTGAAGCTTTCTTT. Its protein is CASSFGLKTEAFF. The J gene is TRBJ1-1, the V gene TRBV12-3 or TRBV12-4, with D unresolved. This CDR3 is 13 amino acids long. V lost 3 bases and J lost 5, with 10 bases in between.

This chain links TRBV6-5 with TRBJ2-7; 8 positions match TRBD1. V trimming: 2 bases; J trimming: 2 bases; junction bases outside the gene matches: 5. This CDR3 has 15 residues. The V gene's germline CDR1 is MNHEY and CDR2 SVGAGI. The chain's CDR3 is CASSYQGALAYEQYF. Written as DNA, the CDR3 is TGTGCCAGCAGTTACCAGGGGGCCTTAGCCTACGAGCAGTACTTC.

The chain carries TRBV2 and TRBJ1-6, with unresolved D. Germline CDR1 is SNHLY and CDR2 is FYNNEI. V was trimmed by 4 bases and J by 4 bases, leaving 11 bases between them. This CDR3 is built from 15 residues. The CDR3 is CASSAAGTYNSPLHF. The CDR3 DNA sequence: TGTGCCAGCAGTGCCGCAGGCACATATAATTCACCCCTCCACTTT.

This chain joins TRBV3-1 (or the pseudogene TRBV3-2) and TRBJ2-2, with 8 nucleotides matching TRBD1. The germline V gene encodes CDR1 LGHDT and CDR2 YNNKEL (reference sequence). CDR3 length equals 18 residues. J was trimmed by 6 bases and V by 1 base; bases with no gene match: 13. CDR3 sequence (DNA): TGTGCCAGCAGCCAAGGGTCCGGGACAGGAGGCTTCCCCGGGGAGCTGTTTTTT. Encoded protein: CASSQGSGTGGFPGELFF.

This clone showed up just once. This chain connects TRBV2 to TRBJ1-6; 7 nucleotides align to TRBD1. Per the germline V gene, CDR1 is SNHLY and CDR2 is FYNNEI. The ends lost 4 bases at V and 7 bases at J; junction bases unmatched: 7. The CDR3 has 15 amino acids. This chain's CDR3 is CASSGTGRRNSPLHF. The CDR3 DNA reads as TGTGCCAGCAGTGGGACAGGTCGACGAAATTCACCCCTCCACTTT.

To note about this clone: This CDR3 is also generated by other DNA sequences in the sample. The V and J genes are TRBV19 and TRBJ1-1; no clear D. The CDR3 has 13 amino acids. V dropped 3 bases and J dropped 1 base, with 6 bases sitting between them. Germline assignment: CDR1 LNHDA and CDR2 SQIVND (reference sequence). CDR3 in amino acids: CASSISGNTEAFF. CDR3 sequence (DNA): TGTGCCAGTAGTATCTCGGGGAACACTGAAGCTTTCTTT.

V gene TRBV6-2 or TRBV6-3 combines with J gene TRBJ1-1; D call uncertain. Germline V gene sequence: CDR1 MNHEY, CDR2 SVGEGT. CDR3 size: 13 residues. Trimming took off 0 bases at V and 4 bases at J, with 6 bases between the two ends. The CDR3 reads CASSYSYGTEAFF. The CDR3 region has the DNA TGTGCCAGCAGTTACTCTTACGGCACTGAAGCTTTCTTT.

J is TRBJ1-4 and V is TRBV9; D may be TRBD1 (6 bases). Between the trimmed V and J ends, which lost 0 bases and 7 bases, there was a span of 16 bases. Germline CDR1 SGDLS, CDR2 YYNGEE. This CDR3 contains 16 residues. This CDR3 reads CASSVGREGVGEKLFF. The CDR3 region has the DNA TGTGCCAGCAGCGTAGGACGGGAGGGGGTCGGTGAAAAACTGTTTTTT.

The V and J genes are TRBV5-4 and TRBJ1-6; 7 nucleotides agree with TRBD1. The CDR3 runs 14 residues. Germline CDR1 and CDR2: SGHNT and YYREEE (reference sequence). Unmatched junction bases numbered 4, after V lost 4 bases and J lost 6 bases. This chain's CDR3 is CASSKDRFNSPLHF. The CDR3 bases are TGTGCCAGCAGCAAGGACAGGTTTAATTCACCCCTCCACTTT.

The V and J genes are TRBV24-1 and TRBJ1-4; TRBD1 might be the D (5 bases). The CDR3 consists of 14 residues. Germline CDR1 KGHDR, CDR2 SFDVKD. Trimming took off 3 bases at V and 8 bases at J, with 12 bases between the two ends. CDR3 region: CATSDPGGDEKLFF. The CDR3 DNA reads TGTGCCACCAGTGATCCCGGGGGGGACGAAAAACTGTTTTTT.

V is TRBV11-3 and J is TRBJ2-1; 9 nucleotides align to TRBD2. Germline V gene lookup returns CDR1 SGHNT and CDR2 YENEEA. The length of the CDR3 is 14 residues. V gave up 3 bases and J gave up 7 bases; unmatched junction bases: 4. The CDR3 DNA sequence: TGTGCCAGCAGCTTTAGCGGGAGTCGGAATGAGCAGTTCTTC. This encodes CASSFSGSRNEQFF.

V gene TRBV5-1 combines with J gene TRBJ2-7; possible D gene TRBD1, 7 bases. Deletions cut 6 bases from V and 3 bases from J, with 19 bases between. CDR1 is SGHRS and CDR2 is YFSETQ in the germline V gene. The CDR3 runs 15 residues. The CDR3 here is CASTQGGSSRYEQYF. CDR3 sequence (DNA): TGCGCCAGCACGCAGGGGGGTTCATCCCGCTACGAGCAGTACTTC.